This TCR beta chain was observed in a study of shared clonotypes between healthy human individuals. From CD4+ cells came CD45RA+ naive and CD45RA-negative memory subsets. Study-wide results and limits: Memory subsets generally showed smaller estimated richness than naive subsets did. Researchers sampled blood only, noting tissue repertoires likely differ.

On this clone: Its specificity is unknown.

The table came from immunoSEQ multiplex PCR; TCRdb's copy has only in-frame clones and leaves some out. Counted here are 500,000 to 550,000 clones, approximately 94% occurring once; the ten biggest clones make up approximately 0.067%. The CDR3 extends over 15 amino acids. With 4 bases removed from V and 0 bases from J, the gap between germline ends came to 11 bases. Germline V lookup: CDR1 SGHNT, CDR2 YYREEE (reference sequence). The rearrangement links TRBV5-4 to TRBJ1-3; TRBD1 is a possible D gene (6 bases). Sequencing input: naive CD4+ T cells sorted from blood. Subset defined: CD45RA+ positively selected. This TCR came from a woman in her twenties or thirties in good health. CDR3 sequence reads: CASSPQGFSGNTIYF. As DNA, the CDR3 is TGTGCCAGCAGCCCACAGGGCTTCTCTGGAAACACCATATATTTT. The entire variable domain, with the rest obtained from reference TRBV5-4 and TRBJ1-3, is as follows: ETGVTQSPTHLIKTRGQQVTLRCSSQSGHNTVSWYQQALGQGPQFIFQYYREEENGRGNFPPRFSGLQFPNYSSELNVNALELDDSALYLCASSPQGFSGNTIYFGEGSWLTVV.